This TCR beta chain emerged from a study of vaccination effects on CD4 cells after COVID-19. Antigen-specific CD4+ T cells were first expanded with viral peptide pools by the ViraFEST assay and only then sequenced. CD4+ T cells were isolated after about eleven days of culture. Two-dose vaccination with either BNT162b2 or mRNA-1273 was given to the participants. This clone was counted only a few times. Its specificity is unknown. Libraries were prepared by immunoSEQ multiplex PCR; TCRdb keeps only in-frame clonotypes and omits some of them. The sample yields 9,500 to 15,000 clones, about 65% seen once. V lost 4 bases and J 4 bases, leaving 10 bases between the germline ends. Germline V gene sequence: CDR1 LGHDT, CDR2 YNNKEL (reference sequence). This CDR3 spans 13 amino acids.

This sequence originates from a human donor who received a COVID-19 vaccine. V and J are TRBV3-1 (or the pseudogene TRBV3-2) and TRBJ1-1; D might be TRBD1 (6 bases). The sequencing used CD4+ T cells from PBMCs cultured with SARS-CoV-2 spike peptides, collected after COVID-19 vaccination. CDR3 bases: TGTGCCAGCAGCCTGAGAGGGGGCACTGAAGCTTTCTTT. Its protein product is CASSLRGGTEAFF.